The rows below give T cell receptor beta chains drawn from one sample of a study of T cells after yellow fever vaccination. TCRdb re-called the 5' RACE reads with MiXCR, one entry per CDR3 protein. Of some 390,000 distinct CDR3 sequences in the sample, approximately 5.7% were seen once. Sequencing was performed on PBMCs, taken 5 days after the yellow fever booster vaccination. The receptors shown here come from a man aged 25-40 years who received the YFV17D yellow fever vaccine. The CDR3 runs from the conserved cysteine through the conserved F or W. The D gene is left open where the match is weak. Rows may omit the clone size; those that give it use once, few, many or a size class.

J,V,size,D,DNA,CDR3
TRBJ2-7,TRBV29-1,NA,TRBD2,TGCAGCGTTCATAGCGGGAGAAGATTCGACGAGCAGTACTTC,CSVHSGRRFDEQYF
TRBJ2-7,TRBV3-1,NA,NA,TGTGCCAGCAGCCAAGATTTGACCGGGAGCTCCTACGAGCAGTACTTC,CASSQDLTGSSYEQYF
TRBJ2-2,TRBV30,few,NA,TGTGCCTGGGCGGCCGCGAACACCGGGGAGCTGTTTTTT,CAWAAANTGELFF
TRBJ1-2,TRBV29-1,few,NA,TGCAGCGTTGCCCCTGACAGCTATGGCTACACCTTC,CSVAPDSYGYTF
TRBJ2-3,TRBV7-8,few,NA,TGTGCCAGCACCTTCCGAAACACAGATACGCAGTATTTT,CASTFRNTDTQYF
TRBJ2-1,TRBV20-1,few,NA,TGCAGTGCTAGTTTGGCTAGCGTAATCAATGAGCAGTTCTTC,CSASLASVINEQFF
TRBJ2-5,TRBV20-1,NA,TRBD2,TGCAGTGTCGGACTAGCGGTTTACCAAGAGACCCAGTACTTC,CSVGLAVYQETQYF
TRBJ1-5,TRBV7-2,few,NA,TGTGCCAGCAGCCGAGACAGCCTACCCTATAGCAATCAGCCCCAGCATTTT,CASSRDSLPYSNQPQHF
TRBJ2-7,TRBV12-3/TRBV12-4,few,TRBD1,TGTGCCAGCAGATCCGGGACAGGGGTGACCTACGAGCAGTACTTC,CASRSGTGVTYEQYF
TRBJ2-5,TRBV7-2,few,TRBD2,TGTGCCAGCAGCGCCGGGACTAGCTCAGAGACCCAGTACTTC,CASSAGTSSETQYF
TRBJ1-1,TRBV7-9,few,TRBD1,TGTGCCAGCAGCTTATCTTCGGACAGGGAAGGGGCTTTCTTT,CASSLSSDREGAFF
TRBJ2-1,TRBV6-6,many,NA,TGTGCCAGCACCTCAGCGGGCAATGAGCAGTTCTTC,CASTSAGNEQFF
TRBJ2-5,TRBV6-1,few,TRBD1,TGTGCCAGCACTCCCGGCTTGCGACAGGGCGAGACCCAGTACTTC,CASTPGLRQGETQYF
TRBJ2-1,TRBV19,NA,TRBD2,TGTGCCAGTAGTTGGGGGACTAGGGCCTACAATGAGCAGTTCTTC,CASSWGTRAYNEQFF
TRBJ2-5,TRBV12-3/TRBV12-4,many,TRBD2,TGTGCCAGCAGTTTATCACCTCAAGCGGGGAACCAAGAGACCCAGTACTTC,CASSLSPQAGNQETQYF
TRBJ2-1,TRBV14,few,NA,TGTGCCAGCAGCTTCGGGACGGCCCCCTACAATGAGCAGTTCTTC,CASSFGTAPYNEQFF
TRBJ1-4,TRBV7-2,few,NA,TGTGCCAGCAGCTCAGGCGGGGGGGCCCATGAAAAACTGTTTTTT,CASSSGGGAHEKLFF
TRBJ2-1,TRBV20-1,NA,TRBD2,TGCAGTGCTAGAGATCGTCGGTGGGAGGGAAATGAGCAGTTCTTC,CSARDRRWEGNEQFF
TRBJ2-4,TRBV5-6,many,NA,TGTGCCAGCAGCCCAGCGGAAAGCCTAGCCAAAAACATTCAGTACTTC,CASSPAESLAKNIQYF
TRBJ2-1,TRBV7-2,many,TRBD2,TGTGCCAGCAGCTTAGTACGGGGGGATGAGCAGTTCTTC,CASSLVRGDEQFF
TRBJ2-1,TRBV23-1,NA,NA,TGCGCCAGCCCCTGGAATGACCTTGGGGGGAATGAGCAGTTCTTC,CASPWNDLGGNEQFF
TRBJ2-7,TRBV5-6,NA,NA,TGTGCCAGCAGCCCGACGGGACTCTGCTACGAGCAGTACTTC,CASSPTGLCYEQYF
TRBJ2-1,TRBV7-9,many,NA,TGTGCCAGCAGCTTAGCGCGGTGGGAGCCCTACAATGAGCAGTTCTTC,CASSLARWEPYNEQFF
TRBJ2-7,TRBV20-1,NA,TRBD2,TGCAGTGGGATGACTAGCGGGAGACTCTACGAGCAGTACTTC,CSGMTSGRLYEQYF
TRBJ1-2,TRBV27,NA,NA,TGTGCCAGCAGTCGAGACAGCACCTTTAACTATGGCTACACCTTC,CASSRDSTFNYGYTF
TRBJ2-1,TRBV20-1,once,TRBD2,TGCTGTGCTAGAGATAAGACTAGCGGGAGGGCCCCCTACAATGAGCAGTTCTTC,CCARDKTSGRAPYNEQFF
TRBJ2-1,TRBV25-1,NA,NA,TGTGCCAGCAGTGAATCTTTGGGGTTTGGAAATGAGCAGTTCTTC,CASSESLGFGNEQFF
TRBJ2-1,TRBV18,many,TRBD2,TGTGCCAGCTCACCCGCTCAGGGAATAGCGGGAGTTCTCGAGCAGTTCTTC,CASSPAQGIAGVLEQFF
TRBJ1-2,TRBV9,few,NA,TGTGCCAGCAGCGGTTTGGGCGGCTACACCTTC,CASSGLGGYTF
TRBJ1-2,TRBV28,NA,TRBD1,TGTGCCAGCGATCGGACAGGCAACTATGGCTACACCTTC,CASDRTGNYGYTF
TRBJ2-1,TRBV12-3/TRBV12-4,few,NA,TGTGCCAGCAGTTTGCTACAGGGAGCCGGGGACAATGAGCAGTTCTTC,CASSLLQGAGDNEQFF
TRBJ2-2,TRBV6-5,many,NA,TGTGCCAGCAGCTACACCCGCGGGGCTGCGAACACCGGGGAGCTGTTTTTT,CASSYTRGAANTGELFF
TRBJ1-2,TRBV7-2,NA,NA,TGTGCCAGCAGCTTAGTCCCCCGTAACTATGGCTACACCTTC,CASSLVPRNYGYTF
TRBJ2-7,TRBV7-8,NA,NA,TGTGCCAGCAGCTTACAAGGGCCCTACTACGAGCAGTACTTC,CASSLQGPYYEQYF
TRBJ1-2,TRBV12-3/TRBV12-4,NA,NA,TGTGCCAGCAACCGGGTAGGGGTAGATGGCTACACCTTC,CASNRVGVDGYTF
TRBJ2-6,TRBV5-6,few,NA,TGTGCCAGCAGCCAAGGGTGGGCAGGGGCCAACGTCCTGACTTTC,CASSQGWAGANVLTF
TRBJ2-7,TRBV9,many,NA,TGTGCCAGCAGCGCGGGACCCGGTGAGAGCTCCTACGAGCAGTACTTC,CASSAGPGESSYEQYF
TRBJ2-1,TRBV4-1,many,NA,TGCGCCACAAGCGGTTCCGGACGGTACAATGAGCAGTTCTTC,CATSGSGRYNEQFF
TRBJ1-1,TRBV19,few,TRBD1,TGTGCCAGTAACGGGGACCGGGACAGGGGGAACACTGAAGCTTTCTTT,CASNGDRDRGNTEAFF
TRBJ2-3,TRBV4-2,many,NA,TGTGCCAGCAGCCCCGAGGGGGCAGATACGCAGTATTTT,CASSPEGADTQYF
TRBJ2-7,TRBV20-1,NA,TRBD2,TGCAGTGCTAGAGATATCGGTAGCGGGAGGTTGAACGACGAGCAGTACTTC,CSARDIGSGRLNDEQYF
TRBJ2-3,TRBV10-3,many,TRBD2,TGTGCCATTAGGCCTTGGCGGGAGGGCACAGATACGCAGTATTTT,CAIRPWREGTDTQYF
TRBJ2-5,TRBV6-2/TRBV6-3,many,TRBD1,TGTGCCAGCAGTGAGGACAGGGACGGGACCCAGTACTTC,CASSEDRDGTQYF
TRBJ1-6,TRBV7-2,NA,NA,TGTGCCAGCAGCGGGCCTCGGGGGGGGGTAAATTCACCCCTCCACTTT,CASSGPRGGVNSPLHF
TRBJ2-7,TRBV11-1,few,TRBD1,TGTGCCAGCAGAATCACAGGGGGCAACAGCGAGCAGTACTTC,CASRITGGNSEQYF
TRBJ2-3,TRBV29-1,few,TRBD2,TGCAGCGTTGAACGTACTAGCGGGTCCCCTCCGGATACGCAGTATTTT,CSVERTSGSPPDTQYF
TRBJ2-1,TRBV20-1,many,TRBD2,TGCAGTGCTAGCGCCCGGGCTAGCGGGAATCATGAGCAGTTCTTC,CSASARASGNHEQFF
TRBJ2-1,TRBV9,NA,NA,TGTGCCAGCAGCGTAGCGGGAACAACCTACAATGAGCAGTTCTTC,CASSVAGTTYNEQFF
TRBJ2-5,TRBV5-1,few,NA,TGCGCCAGCAGCTTGGACCCTAGGGGGGCTCCAGAGACCCAGTACTTC,CASSLDPRGAPETQYF
TRBJ2-6,TRBV2,few,NA,TGTGCCAGCAAGTCTGCCTCTGGGGCCAACGTCCTGACTTTC,CASKSASGANVLTF
TRBJ2-7,TRBV10-3,NA,NA,TGTGCCATCAGTCCCCCAGCCCAAAACGAGCAGTATTTC,CAISPPAQNEQYF
TRBJ2-7,TRBV29-1,few,TRBD1,TGCAGCGTTGTCCCGGACAGGGGTCGGCCCTACGAGCAGTACTTC,CSVVPDRGRPYEQYF
TRBJ2-4,TRBV10-3,NA,TRBD1,TGTGCCATCAGTGACGCCAGGGGGCCTGGCAAAAACATTCAGTACTTC,CAISDARGPGKNIQYF
TRBJ2-7,TRBV7-8,few,TRBD1,TGTGCCAGCAGCTTAGTCCGGCAGGGGGCGGACGAGCAGTACTTC,CASSLVRQGADEQYF
TRBJ2-7,TRBV6-1,few,TRBD2,TGTGCCAGCAGTATAGCGGGAAATCCCTCCTACGAGCAGTACTTC,CASSIAGNPSYEQYF